This T cell receptor beta chain was recovered during a study of T cells after yellow fever vaccination (dated by TCRdb to the late 2010s). In the study overall: The SMART-Seq v4 Ultra Low Input RNA kit was used to prepare libraries from fractions with low cell numbers. To follow T-cell clones before and after both primary and booster YFV17D yellow fever vaccination, bulk TCR alpha and beta repertoires underwent longitudinal sequencing. The cohort comprised two healthy male donors, one aged 18 to 30 and one aged 30 to 40 years. Bulk PBMC replicates and cell subsets were isolated from blood drawn at multiple timepoints before and after both primary and secondary immunization. Summary of the overall study and its limitations: Only two donors were included in the study, so the extent to which the findings can be generalized is limited. After the booster, most of the clones that had expanded following primary vaccination were detected again (about 95% of CD4 and roughly 90% of CD8), which suggests that memory was broadly maintained. Because abundant contaminating clonotypes from the bulk population could be contained in FACS-sorted repertoires, computational filtering was required. The secondary T-cell response was weaker than the primary response but faster, peaking on day 5 instead of day 15. A small fraction of clonotypes showed up in both the CD4 and CD8 compartments, probably as a result of convergent recombination.

The treatment or condition label corresponds to: live attenuated yellow fever vaccine strain. A standard Ficoll-Paque protocol was used to isolate PBMCs from peripheral blood. Dynabeads CD4 and CD8 positive selection kits were used to isolate the CD4 and CD8 T-cell fractions. TriZol was used to extract RNA from bulk PBMCs, from CD4 and CD8 fractions, and from dextramer-positive and dextramer-negative fractions. As encoded in the germline V gene (reference sequence), CDR1 is GTSNPN while CDR2 is SVGIG. Trimming costs V 0 bases and J 4 bases, and their ends lie 13 bases apart. The CDR3, cysteine through phenylalanine, is 14 amino acids long. Only the CDR3 portion is preserved as DNA: 42 bases, with reading frame beginning at the first base. This clonotype came up a few times. This clone's antigen is unknown. Base qualities are not provided; no much larger clone lies one nucleotide away. TCR cDNA was synthesized by 5'RACE template switching, which introduced a universal primer site and unique molecular identifiers. Priming for cDNA synthesis came from both the TCR alpha and TCR beta constant segments. Library amplification involved two PCR steps, and the second step added sample barcodes and sequencing adapters. Sequencing of the libraries was done on either Illumina HiSeq 2500 (2x100 bp) or NovaSeq (2x150 bp). In the source study's methods: MIGEC handled demultiplexing of reads and collapsing into UMI consensus sequences, while MiXCR performed V(D)J alignment. Vaccine-responding clonotypes were identified with edgeR using replicate PBMC samples, with FDR below 0.01 and a log2 fold change above 5 up to day 15 being required. Each bulk clonotype received a CD4 or CD8 identity based on whether the sequenced CD4 or CD8 repertoire contained that clonotype at higher abundance. The public reads were reprocessed in TCRdb via fastp at Q25 and MiXCR, keeping in-frame beta chains. Under each unique CDR3 protein, matching rows form one entry showing the most common genes and DNA. TCRdb, not the original authors, processed these V and J calls. The table for this sample lists about 170,000 distinct CDR3 sequences; approximately 6.2% of them were counted only once. The ten largest account for less than 3.5% of the sample.

This clonotype was sampled from a man younger than 35 who received the YFV17D yellow fever vaccine. Sample: CD4+ T cells sorted from PBMCs, taken on the day of the first yellow fever vaccination. The receptor chain draws on TRBV30 and TRBJ2-7, with TRBD2 tentatively as D gene (7 bases match). The DNA is as follows: TGTGCCTGGAGTGTGGGGGGGGCTCGGTACGAGCAGTACTTC. The resulting protein is CAWSVGGARYEQYF. Extended through the reference TRBV30 and TRBJ2-7 proteins, this CDR3 yields the full variable domain: SQTIHQWPATLVQPVGSPLSLECTVEGTSNPNLYWYRQAAGRGLQLLFYSVGIGQISSEVPQNLSASRPQDRQFILSSKKLLLSDSGFYLCAWSVGGARYEQYFGPGTRLTVT.